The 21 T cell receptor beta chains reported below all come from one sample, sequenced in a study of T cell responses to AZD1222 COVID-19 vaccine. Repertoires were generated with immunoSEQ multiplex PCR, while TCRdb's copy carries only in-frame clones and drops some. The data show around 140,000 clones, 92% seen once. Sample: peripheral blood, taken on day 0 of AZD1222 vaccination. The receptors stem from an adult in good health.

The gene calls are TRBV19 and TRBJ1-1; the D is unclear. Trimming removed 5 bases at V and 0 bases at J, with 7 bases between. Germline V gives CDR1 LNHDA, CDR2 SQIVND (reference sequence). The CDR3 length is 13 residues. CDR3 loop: CASSLKMNTEAFF. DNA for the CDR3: TGTGCCAGTAGTTTAAAAATGAACACTGAAGCTTTCTTT.

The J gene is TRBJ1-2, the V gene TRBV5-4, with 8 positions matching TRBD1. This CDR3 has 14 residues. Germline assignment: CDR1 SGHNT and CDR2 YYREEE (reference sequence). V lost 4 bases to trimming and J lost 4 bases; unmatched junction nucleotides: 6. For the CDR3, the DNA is TGTGCCAGCAGCCCAGGACAGGGCCCCTATGGCTACACCTTC. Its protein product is CASSPGQGPYGYTF.

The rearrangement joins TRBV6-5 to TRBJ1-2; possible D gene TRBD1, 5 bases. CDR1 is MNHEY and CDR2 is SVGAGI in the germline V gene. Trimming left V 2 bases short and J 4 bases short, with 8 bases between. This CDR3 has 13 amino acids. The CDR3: CASSYTDSYGYTF. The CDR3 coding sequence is TGTGCCAGCAGTTACACCGACAGCTATGGCTACACCTTC.

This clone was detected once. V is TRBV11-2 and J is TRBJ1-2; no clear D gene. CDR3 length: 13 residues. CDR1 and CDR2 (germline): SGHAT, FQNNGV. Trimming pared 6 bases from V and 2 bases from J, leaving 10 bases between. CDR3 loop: CASRLPGNYGYTF. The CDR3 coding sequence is TGTGCCAGCAGACTACCTGGGAACTATGGCTACACCTTC.

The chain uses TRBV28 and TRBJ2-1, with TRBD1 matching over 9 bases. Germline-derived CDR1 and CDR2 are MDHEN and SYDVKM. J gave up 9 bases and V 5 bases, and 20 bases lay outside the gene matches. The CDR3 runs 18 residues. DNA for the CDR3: TGTGCCAGCAGTGCTATACCTTACCGGGACAGGGCCTTCGGTGAGCAGTTCTTC. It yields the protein CASSAIPYRDRAFGEQFF.

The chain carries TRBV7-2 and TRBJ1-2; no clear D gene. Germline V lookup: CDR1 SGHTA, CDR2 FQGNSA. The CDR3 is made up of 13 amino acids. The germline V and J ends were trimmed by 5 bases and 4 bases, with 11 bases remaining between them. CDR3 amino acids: CASSRRVGYGYTF. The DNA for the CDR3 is TGTGCCAGCAGCCGGCGGGTGGGCTATGGCTACACCTTC.

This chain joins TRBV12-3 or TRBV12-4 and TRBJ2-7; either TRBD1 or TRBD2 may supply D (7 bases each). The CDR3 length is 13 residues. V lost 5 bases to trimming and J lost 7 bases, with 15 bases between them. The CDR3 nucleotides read TGTGCCAGCAGTAATAACAGGGGAGGGGAGCAGTACTTC. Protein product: CASSNNRGGEQYF.

The CDR3 nucleotides are TGTGCCAGCAGCGTAGTGGCAGACAGGGGAAACACCATATATTTT. As protein: CASSVVADRGNTIYF. The rearrangement uses TRBV9 and TRBJ1-3; the D gene is possibly TRBD1 (6 bases). With 0 bases removed from V and 4 bases from J, the gap between germline ends came to 11 bases. Germline CDR1 and CDR2: SGDLS and YYNGEE. The CDR3 is 15 amino acids.

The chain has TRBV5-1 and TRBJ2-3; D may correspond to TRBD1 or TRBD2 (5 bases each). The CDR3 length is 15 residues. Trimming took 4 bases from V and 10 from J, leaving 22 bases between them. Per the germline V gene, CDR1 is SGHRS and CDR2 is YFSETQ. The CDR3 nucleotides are TGCGCCAGCAGCCCGGGCCGGAGTTGGGGGTCAGCGCAGTATTTT. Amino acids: CASSPGRSWGSAQYF.

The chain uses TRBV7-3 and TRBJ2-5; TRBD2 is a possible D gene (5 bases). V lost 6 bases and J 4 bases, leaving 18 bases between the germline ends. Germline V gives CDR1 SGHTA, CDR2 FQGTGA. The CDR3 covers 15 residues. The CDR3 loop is CASSVKSGESETQYF. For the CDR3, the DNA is TGTGCCAGCAGTGTGAAAAGTGGGGAGTCAGAGACCCAGTACTTC.

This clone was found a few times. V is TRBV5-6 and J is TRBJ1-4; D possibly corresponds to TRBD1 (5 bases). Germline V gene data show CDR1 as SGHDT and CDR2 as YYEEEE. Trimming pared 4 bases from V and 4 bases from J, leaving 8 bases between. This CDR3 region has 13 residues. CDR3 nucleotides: TGTGCCAGCAGCCGGGGGGTTAATGAAAAACTGTTTTTT. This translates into CASSRGVNEKLFF.

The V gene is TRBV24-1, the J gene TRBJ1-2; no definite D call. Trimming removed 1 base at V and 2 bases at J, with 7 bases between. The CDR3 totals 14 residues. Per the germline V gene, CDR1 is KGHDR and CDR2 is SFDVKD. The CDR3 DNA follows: TGTGCCACCAGTGATTTTGGCAGAAACTATGGCTACACCTTC. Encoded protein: CATSDFGRNYGYTF.

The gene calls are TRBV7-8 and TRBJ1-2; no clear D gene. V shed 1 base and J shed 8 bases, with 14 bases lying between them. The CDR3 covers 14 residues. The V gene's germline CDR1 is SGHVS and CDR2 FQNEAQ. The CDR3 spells CASSLEPAPMGYTF. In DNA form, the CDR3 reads TGTGCCAGCAGCTTAGAGCCAGCCCCTATGGGCTACACCTTC.

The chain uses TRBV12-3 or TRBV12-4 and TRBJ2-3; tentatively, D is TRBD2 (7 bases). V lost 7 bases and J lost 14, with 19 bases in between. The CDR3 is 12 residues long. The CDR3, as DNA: TGTGCCAGCACCTTGGGGGGGCAAGATCGGTATTTT. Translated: CASTLGGQDRYF.

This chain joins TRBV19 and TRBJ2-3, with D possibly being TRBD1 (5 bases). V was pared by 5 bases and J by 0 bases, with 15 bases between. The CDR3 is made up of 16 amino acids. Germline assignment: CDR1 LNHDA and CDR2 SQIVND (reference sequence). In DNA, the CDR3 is TGTGCCAGTAGTTATGTCGACAGCCCCAGCACAGATACGCAGTATTTT. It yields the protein CASSYVDSPSTDTQYF.

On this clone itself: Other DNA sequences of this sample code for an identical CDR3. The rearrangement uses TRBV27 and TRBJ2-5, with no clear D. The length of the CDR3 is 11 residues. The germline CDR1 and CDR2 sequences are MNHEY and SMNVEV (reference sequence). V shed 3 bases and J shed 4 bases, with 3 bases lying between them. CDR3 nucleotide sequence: TGTGCCAGCAGTTTGGGAGAGACCCAGTACTTC. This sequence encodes CASSLGETQYF.

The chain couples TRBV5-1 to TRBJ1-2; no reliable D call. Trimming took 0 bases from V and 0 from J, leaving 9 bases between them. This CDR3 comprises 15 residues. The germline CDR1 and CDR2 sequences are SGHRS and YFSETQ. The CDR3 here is CASSLGARSNYGYTF. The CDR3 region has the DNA TGCGCCAGCAGCTTGGGTGCCAGATCTAACTATGGCTACACCTTC.

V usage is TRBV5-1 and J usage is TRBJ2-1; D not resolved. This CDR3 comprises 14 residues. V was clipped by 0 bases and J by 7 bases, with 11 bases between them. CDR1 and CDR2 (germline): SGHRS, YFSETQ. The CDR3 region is CASSLELHQNEQFF. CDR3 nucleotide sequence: TGCGCCAGCAGCTTGGAGCTCCACCAGAATGAGCAGTTCTTC.

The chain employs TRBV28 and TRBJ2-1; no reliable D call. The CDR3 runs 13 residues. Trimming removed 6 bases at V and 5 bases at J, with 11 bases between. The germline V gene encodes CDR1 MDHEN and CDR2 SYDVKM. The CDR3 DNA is TGTGCCAGCAGCCAGCCAGCGAACAATGAGCAGTTCTTC. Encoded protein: CASSQPANNEQFF.

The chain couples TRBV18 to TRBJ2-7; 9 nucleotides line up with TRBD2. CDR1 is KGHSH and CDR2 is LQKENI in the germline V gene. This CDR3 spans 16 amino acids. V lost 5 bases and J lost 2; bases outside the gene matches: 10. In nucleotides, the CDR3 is TGTGCCAGCTCAGGAGAAGCGGGAGGCTACACCTACGAGCAGTACTTC. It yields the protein CASSGEAGGYTYEQYF.

The CDR3 spells CASSAPGTPYGYTF. The CDR3 DNA reads TGTGCCAGCAGTGCCCCCGGGACACCCTACGGCTACACCTTC. V and J are TRBV25-1 and TRBJ1-2; TRBD1 might be the D (6 bases). Germline lookup yields CDR1 MGHDK and CDR2 SYGVNS. There are 14 residues in the CDR3. V dropped 4 bases and J dropped 8 bases, with 17 bases sitting between them.